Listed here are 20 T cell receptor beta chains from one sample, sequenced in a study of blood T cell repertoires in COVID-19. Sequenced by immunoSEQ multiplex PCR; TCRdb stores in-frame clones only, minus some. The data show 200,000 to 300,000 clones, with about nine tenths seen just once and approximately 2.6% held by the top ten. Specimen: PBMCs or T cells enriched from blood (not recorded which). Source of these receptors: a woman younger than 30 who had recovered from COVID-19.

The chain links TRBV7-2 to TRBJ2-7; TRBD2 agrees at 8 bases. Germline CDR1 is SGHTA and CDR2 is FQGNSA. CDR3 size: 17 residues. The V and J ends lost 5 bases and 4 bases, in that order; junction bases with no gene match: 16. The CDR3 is CASSIKVGGALVYEQYF. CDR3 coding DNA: TGTGCCAGCAGCATCAAGGTCGGGGGGGCTCTTGTTTACGAGCAGTACTTC.

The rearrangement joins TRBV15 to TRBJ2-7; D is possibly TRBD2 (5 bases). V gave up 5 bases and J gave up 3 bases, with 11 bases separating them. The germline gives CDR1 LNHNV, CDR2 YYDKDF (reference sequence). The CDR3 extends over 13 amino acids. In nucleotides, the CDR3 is TGTGCCACCAGCTTAGCGACCCGCTACGAGCAGTACTTC. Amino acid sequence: CATSLATRYEQYF.

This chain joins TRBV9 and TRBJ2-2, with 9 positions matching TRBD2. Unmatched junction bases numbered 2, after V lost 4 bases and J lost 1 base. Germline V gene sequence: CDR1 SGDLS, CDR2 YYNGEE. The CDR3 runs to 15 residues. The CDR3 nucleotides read TGTGCCAGCAGCTTTAGCGGGGGGAACACCGGGGAGCTGTTTTTT. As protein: CASSFSGGNTGELFF.

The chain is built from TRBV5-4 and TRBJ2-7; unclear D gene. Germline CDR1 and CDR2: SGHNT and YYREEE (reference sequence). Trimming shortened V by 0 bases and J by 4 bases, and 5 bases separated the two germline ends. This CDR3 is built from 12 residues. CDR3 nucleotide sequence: TGTGCCAGCAGCTTGGCCCCTTACGAGCAGTACTTC. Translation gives CASSLAPYEQYF.

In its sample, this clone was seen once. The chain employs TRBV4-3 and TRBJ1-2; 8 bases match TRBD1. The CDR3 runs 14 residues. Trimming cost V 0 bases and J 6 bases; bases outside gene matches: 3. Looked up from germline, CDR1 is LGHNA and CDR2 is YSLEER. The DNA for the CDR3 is TGCGCCAGCAGCCAAGACAGGGGACAGGATGGCTACACCTTC. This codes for CASSQDRGQDGYTF.

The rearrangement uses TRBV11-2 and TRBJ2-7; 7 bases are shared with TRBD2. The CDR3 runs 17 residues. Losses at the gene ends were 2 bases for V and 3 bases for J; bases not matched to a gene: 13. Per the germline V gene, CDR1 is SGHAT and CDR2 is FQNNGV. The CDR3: CASSLFLPGRTGYEQYF. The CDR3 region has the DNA TGTGCCAGCAGCTTATTCCTTCCCGGGAGGACGGGCTACGAGCAGTACTTC. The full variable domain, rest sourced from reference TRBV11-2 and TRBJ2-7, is EAGVAQSPRYKIIEKRQSVAFWCNPISGHATLYWYQQILGQGPKLLIQFQNNGVVDDSQLPKDRFSAERLKGVDSTLKIQPAKLEDSAVYLCASSLFLPGRTGYEQYFGPGTRLTVT.

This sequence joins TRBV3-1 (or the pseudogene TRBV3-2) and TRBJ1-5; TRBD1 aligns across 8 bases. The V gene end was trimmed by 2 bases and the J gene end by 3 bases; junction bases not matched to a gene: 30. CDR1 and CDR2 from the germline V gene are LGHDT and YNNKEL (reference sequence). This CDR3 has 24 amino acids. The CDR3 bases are TGTGCCAGCAGCCAATTACCCGGACAGGGAAAGAGCTTGCCCATTTGCCTGTCCAATCAGCCCCAGCATTTT. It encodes CASSQLPGQGKSLPICLSNQPQHF.

CDR3 residues: CASSQRGSPQETQYF. The CDR3 DNA follows: TGTGCCAGCAGCCAGAGAGGGTCCCCCCAAGAGACCCAGTACTTC. The V gene is TRBV3-1 (or the pseudogene TRBV3-2), the J gene TRBJ2-5, with D maybe TRBD2 (5 bases). This CDR3 comprises 15 residues. V shed 3 bases and J shed 1 base, with 12 bases lying between them. In germline, CDR1 is LGHDT, CDR2 YNNKEL (reference sequence).

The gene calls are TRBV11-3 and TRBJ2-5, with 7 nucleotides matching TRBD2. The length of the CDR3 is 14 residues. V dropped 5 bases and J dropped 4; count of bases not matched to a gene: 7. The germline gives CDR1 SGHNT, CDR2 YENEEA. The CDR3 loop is CASSAGPGGETQYF. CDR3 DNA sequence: TGTGCCAGCAGCGCGGGTCCGGGAGGAGAGACCCAGTACTTC. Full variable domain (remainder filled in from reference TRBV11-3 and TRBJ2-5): EAGVVQSPRYKIIEKKQPVAFWCNPISGHNTLYWYLQNLGQGPELLIRYENEEAVDDSQLPKDRFSAERLKGVDSTLKIQPAELGDSAVYLCASSAGPGGETQYFGPGTRLLVL.

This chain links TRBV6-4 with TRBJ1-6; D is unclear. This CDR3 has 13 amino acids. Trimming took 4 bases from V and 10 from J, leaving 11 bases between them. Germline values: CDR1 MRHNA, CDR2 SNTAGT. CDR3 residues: CASSGQPGSPLHF. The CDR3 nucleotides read TGTGCCAGCAGTGGGCAGCCGGGATCACCCCTCCACTTT.

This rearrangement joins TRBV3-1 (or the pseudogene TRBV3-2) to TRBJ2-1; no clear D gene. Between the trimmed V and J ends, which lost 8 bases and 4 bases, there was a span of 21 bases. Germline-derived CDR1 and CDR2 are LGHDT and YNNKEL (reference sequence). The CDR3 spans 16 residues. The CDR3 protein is CASRRSSTSHYNEQFF. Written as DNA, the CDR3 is TGTGCCAGCCGACGGAGCTCTACTTCCCATTACAATGAGCAGTTCTTC.

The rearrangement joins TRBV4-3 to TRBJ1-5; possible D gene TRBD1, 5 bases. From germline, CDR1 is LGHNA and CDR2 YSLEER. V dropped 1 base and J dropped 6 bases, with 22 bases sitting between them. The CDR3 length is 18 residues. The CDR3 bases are TGCGCCAGCAGCCAAGGGGTGCGGGGGAACGGACAAGGTCAGCCCCAGCATTTT. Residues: CASSQGVRGNGQGQPQHF.

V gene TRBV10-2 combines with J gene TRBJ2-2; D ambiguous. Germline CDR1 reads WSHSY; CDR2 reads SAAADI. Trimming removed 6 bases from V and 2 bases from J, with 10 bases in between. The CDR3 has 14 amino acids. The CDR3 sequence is CASRFGRNTGELFF. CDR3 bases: TGCGCCAGCAGGTTTGGCAGAAACACCGGGGAGCTGTTTTTT.

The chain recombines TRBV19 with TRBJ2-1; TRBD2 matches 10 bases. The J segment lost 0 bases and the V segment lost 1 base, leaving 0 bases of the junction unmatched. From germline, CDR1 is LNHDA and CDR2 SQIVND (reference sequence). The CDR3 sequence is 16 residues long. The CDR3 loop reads CASSIASGSSYNEQFF. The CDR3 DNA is TGTGCCAGTAGTATAGCTAGCGGGAGCTCCTACAATGAGCAGTTCTTC.

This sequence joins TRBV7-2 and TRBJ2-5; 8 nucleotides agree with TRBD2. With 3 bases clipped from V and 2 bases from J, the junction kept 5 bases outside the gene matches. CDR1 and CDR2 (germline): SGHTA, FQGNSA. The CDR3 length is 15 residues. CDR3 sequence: CASSLQAGEQETQYF. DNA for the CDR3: TGTGCCAGCAGCTTGCAAGCGGGGGAACAAGAGACCCAGTACTTC.

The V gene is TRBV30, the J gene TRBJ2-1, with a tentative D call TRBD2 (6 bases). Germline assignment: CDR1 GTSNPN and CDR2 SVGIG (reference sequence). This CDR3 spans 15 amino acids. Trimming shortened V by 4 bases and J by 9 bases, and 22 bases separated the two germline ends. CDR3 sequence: CAWTGVERVSGEQFF. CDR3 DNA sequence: TGTGCCTGGACGGGGGTGGAGAGGGTTTCTGGTGAGCAGTTCTTC.

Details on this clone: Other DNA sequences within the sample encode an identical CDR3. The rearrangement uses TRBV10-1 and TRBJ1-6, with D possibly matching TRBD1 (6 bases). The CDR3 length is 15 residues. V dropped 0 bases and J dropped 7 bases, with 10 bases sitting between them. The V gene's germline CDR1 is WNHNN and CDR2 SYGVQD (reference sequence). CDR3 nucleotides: TGCGCCAGCAGTGAGTCGCGGACAGAGAATTCACCCCTCCACTTT. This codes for CASSESRTENSPLHF.

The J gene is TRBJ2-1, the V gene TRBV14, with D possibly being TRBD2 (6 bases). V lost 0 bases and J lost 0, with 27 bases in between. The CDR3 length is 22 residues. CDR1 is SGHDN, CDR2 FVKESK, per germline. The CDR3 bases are TGTGCCAGCAGCCAAGAAACCTGGGGGGAGGTAGCGGAATTGAGCTCCTACAATGAGCAGTTCTTC. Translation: CASSQETWGEVAELSSYNEQFF. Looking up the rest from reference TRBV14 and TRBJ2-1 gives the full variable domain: EAGVTQFPSHSVIEKGQTVTLRCDPISGHDNLYWYRRVMGKEIKFLLHFVKESKQDESGMPNNRFLAERTGGTYSTLKVQPAELEDSGVYFCASSQETWGEVAELSSYNEQFFGPGTRLTVL.

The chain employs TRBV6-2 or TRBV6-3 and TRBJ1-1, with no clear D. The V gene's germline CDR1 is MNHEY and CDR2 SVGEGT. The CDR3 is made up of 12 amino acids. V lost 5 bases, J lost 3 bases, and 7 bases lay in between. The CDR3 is CASSLRYTEAFF. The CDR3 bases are TGTGCCAGCAGTCTACGATACACTGAAGCTTTCTTT.

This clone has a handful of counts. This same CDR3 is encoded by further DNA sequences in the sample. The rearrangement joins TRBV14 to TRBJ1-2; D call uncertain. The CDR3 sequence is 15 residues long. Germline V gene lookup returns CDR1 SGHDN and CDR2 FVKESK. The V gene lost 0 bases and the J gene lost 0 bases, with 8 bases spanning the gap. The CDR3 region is CASSQDLQSNYGYTF. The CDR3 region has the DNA TGTGCCAGCAGCCAAGATCTGCAGTCTAACTATGGCTACACCTTC. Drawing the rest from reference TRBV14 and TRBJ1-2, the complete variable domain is EAGVTQFPSHSVIEKGQTVTLRCDPISGHDNLYWYRRVMGKEIKFLLHFVKESKQDESGMPNNRFLAERTGGTYSTLKVQPAELEDSGVYFCASSQDLQSNYGYTFGSGTRLTVV.